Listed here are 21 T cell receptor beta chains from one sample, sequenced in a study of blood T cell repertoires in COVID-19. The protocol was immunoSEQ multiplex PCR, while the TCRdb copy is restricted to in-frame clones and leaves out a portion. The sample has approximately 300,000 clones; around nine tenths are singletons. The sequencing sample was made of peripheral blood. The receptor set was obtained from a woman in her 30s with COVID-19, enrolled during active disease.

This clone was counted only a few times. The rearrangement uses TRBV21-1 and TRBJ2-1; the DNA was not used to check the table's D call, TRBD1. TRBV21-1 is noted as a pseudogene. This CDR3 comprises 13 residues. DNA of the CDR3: TGTGCCAGCAGCAGGACAGGGGGCAATGAGCAGTTCTTC. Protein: CASSRTGGNEQFF.

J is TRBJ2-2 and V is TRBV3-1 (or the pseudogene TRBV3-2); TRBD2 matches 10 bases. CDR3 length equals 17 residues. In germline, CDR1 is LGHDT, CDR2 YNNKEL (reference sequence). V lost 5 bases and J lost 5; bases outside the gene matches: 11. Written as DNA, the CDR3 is TGTGCCAGCAGCTTAGACAGCGGGAGGGCCGGGACCGGGGAGCTGTTTTTT. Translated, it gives CASSLDSGRAGTGELFF.

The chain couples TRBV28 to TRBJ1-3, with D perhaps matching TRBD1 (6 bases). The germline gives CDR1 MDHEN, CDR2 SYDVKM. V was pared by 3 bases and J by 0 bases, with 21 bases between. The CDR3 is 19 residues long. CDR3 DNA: TGTGCCAGCAGTTTTTGGGCTGGGGGGCGCGGGAGCTCTGGAAACACCATATATTTT. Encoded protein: CASSFWAGGRGSSGNTIYF. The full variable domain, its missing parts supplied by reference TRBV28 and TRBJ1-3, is DVKVTQSSRYLVKRTGEKVFLECVQDMDHENMFWYRQDPGLGLRLIYFSYDVKMKEKGDIPEGYSVSREKKERFSLILESASTNQTSMYLCASSFWAGGRGSSGNTIYFGEGSWLTVV.

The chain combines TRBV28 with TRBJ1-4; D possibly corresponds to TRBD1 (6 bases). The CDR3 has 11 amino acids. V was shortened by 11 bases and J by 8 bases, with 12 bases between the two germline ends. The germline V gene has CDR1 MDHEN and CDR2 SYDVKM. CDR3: CAAGAAEKLFF. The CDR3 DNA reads TGTGCCGCGGGGGCGGCCGAAAAACTGTTTTTT.

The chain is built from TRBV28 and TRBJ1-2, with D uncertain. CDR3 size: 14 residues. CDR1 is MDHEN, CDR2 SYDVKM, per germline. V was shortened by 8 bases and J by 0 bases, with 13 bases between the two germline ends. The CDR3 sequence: CASRPPGSNYGYTF. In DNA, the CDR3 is TGTGCCAGCCGCCCCCCGGGGTCTAACTATGGCTACACCTTC.

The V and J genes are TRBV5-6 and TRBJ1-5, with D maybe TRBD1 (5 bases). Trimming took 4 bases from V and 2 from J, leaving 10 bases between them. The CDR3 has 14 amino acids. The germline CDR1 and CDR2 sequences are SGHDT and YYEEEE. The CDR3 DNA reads TGTGCCAGCAGCCCGAGCAGGGGCAATCAGCCCCAGCATTTT. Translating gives CASSPSRGNQPQHF.

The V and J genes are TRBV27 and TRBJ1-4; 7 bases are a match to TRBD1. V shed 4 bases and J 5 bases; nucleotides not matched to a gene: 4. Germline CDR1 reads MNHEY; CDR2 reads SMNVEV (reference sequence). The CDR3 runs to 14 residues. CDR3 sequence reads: CASSYQGENEKLFF. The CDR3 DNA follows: TGTGCCAGCAGTTATCAGGGGGAGAATGAAAAACTGTTTTTT. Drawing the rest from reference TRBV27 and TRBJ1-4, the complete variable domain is EAQVTQNPRYLITVTGKKLTVTCSQNMNHEYMSWYRQDPGLGLRQIYYSMNVEVTDKGDVPEGYKVSRKEKRNFPLILESPSPNQTSLYFCASSYQGENEKLFFGSGTQLSVL.

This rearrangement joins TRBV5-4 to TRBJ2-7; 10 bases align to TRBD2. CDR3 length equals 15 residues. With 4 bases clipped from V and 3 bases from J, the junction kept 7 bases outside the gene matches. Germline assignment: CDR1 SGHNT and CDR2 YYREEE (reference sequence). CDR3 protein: CASSPSSGSHYEQYF. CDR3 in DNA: TGTGCCAGCAGCCCTTCTAGCGGGAGCCACTACGAGCAGTACTTC.

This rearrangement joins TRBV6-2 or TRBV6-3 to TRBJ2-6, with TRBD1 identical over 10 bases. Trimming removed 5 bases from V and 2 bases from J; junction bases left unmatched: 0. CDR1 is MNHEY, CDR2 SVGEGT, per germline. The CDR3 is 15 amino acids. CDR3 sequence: CASSGQGAGANVLTF. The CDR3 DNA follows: TGTGCCAGCAGTGGACAGGGGGCTGGGGCCAACGTCCTGACTTTC.

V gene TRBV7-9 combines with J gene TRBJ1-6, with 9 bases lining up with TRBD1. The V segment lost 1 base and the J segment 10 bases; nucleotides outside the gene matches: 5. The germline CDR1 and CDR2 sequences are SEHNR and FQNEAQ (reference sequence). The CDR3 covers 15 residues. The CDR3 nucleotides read TGTGCCAGCAGCTTAGGGACAGGGGCTCGCTCACCCCTCCACTTT. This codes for CASSLGTGARSPLHF.

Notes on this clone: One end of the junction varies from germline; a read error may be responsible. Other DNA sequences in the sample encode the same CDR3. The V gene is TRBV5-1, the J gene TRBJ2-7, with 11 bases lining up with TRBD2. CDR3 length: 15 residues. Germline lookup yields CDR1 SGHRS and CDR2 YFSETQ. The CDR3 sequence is CASSGVAGGPPEQYF. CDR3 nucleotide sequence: TGCGCCAGCAGTGGAGTAGCGGGAGGGCCCCCCGAGCAGTACTTT.

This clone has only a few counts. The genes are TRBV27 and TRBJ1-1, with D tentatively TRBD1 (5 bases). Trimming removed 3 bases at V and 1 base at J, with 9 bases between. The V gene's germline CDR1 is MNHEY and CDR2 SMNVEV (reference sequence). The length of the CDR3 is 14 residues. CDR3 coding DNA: TGTGCCAGCAGTTTGGGCAGGGCGAACACTGAAGCTTTCTTT. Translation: CASSLGRANTEAFF.

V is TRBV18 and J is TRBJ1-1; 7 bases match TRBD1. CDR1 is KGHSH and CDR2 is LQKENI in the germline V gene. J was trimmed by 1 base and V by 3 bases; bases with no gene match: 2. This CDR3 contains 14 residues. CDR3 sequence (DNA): TGTGCCAGCTCACCCCGGACAGGGAACACTGAAGCTTTCTTT. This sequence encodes CASSPRTGNTEAFF.

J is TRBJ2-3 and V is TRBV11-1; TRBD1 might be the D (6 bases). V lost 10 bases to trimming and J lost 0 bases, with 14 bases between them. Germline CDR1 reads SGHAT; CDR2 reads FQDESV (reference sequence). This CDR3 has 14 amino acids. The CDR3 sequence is CATQQGLSTDTQYF. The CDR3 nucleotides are TGTGCCACCCAACAGGGCCTAAGCACAGATACGCAGTATTTT. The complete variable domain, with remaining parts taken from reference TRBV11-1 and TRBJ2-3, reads EAEVAQSPRYKITEKSQAVAFWCDPISGHATLYWYRQILGQGPELLVQFQDESVVDDSQLPKDRFSAERLKGVDSTLKIQPAELGDSAMYLCATQQGLSTDTQYFGPGTRLTVL.

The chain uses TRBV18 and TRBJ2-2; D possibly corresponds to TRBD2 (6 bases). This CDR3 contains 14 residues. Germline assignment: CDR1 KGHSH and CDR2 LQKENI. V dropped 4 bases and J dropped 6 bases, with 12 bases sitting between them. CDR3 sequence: CASSRLVSPGELFF. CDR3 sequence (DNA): TGTGCCAGCTCACGACTAGTATCTCCCGGGGAGCTGTTTTTT. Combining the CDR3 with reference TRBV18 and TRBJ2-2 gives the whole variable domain NAGVMQNPRHLVRRRGQEARLRCSPMKGHSHVYWYRQLPEEGLKFMVYLQKENIIDESGMPKERFSAEFPKEGPSILRIQQVVRGDSAAYFCASSRLVSPGELFFGEGSRLTVL.

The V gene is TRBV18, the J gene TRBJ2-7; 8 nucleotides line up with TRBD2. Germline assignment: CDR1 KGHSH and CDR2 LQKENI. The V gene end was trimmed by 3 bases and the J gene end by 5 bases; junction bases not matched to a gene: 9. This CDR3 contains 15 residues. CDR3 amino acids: CASSPNTGTSNEQYF. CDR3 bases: TGTGCCAGCTCACCGAACACCGGGACTAGTAACGAGCAGTACTTC.

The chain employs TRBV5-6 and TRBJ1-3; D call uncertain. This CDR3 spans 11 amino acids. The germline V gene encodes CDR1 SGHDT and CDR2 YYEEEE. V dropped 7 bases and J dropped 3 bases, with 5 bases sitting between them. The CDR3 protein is CASQFGNTIYF. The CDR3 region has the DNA TGTGCCAGCCAGTTTGGAAACACCATATATTTT. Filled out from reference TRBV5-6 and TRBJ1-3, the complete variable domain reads DAGVTQSPTHLIKTRGQQVTLRCSPKSGHDTVSWYQQALGQGPQFIFQYYEEEERQRGNFPDRFSGHQFPNYSSELNVNALLLGDSALYLCASQFGNTIYFGEGSWLTVV.

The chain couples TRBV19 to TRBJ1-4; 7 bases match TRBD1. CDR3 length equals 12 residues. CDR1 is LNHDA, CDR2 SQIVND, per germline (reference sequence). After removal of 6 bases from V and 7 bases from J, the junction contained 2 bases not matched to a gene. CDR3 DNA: TGTGCCAGTAGAGGACAGGCTGAAAAACTGTTTTTT. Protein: CASRGQAEKLFF.

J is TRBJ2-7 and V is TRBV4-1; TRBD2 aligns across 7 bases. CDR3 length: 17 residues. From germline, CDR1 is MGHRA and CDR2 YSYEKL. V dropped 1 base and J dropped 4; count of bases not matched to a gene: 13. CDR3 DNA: TGCGCCAGCAGCCAAGTGGGGCGGGCGCGGGAGCGATACGAGCAGTACTTC. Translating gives CASSQVGRARERYEQYF.

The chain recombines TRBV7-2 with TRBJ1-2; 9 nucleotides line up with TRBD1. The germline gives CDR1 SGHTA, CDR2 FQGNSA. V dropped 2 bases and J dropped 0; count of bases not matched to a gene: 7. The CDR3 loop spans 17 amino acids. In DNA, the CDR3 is TGTGCCAGCAGCTTAAAAGCCTGGACAGGGGCTAACTATGGCTACACCTTC. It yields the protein CASSLKAWTGANYGYTF.

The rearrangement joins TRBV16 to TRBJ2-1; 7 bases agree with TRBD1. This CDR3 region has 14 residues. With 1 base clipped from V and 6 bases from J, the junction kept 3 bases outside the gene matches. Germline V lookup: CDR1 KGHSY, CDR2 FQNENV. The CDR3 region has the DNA TGTGCCAGCAGCCAATGGGACAGTTTCAATGAGCAGTTCTTC. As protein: CASSQWDSFNEQFF.